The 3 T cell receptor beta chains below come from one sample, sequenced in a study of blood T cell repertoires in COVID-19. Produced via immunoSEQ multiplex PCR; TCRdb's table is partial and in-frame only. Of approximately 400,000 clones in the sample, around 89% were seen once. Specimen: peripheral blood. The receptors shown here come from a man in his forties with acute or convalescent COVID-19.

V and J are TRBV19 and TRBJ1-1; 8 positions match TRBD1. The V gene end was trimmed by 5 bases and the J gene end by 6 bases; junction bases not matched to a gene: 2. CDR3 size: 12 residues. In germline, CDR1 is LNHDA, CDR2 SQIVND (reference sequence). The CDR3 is CASSQGASEAFF. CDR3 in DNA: TGTGCCAGTAGTCAGGGGGCCTCTGAAGCTTTCTTT.

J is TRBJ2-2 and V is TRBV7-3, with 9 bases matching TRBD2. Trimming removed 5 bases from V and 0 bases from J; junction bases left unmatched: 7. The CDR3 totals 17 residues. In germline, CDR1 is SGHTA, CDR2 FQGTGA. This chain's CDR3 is CASSPPAGGPNTGELFF. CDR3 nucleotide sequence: TGTGCCAGCAGCCCGCCAGCGGGGGGACCGAACACCGGGGAGCTGTTTTTT.

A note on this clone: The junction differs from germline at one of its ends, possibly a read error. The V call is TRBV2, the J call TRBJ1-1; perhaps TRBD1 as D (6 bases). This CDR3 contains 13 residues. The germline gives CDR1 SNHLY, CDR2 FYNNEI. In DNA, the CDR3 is TGTGCCAGCAGCGAAGGACAGTCCGTTGAAGCTTTCTTT. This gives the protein CASSEGQSVEAFF.